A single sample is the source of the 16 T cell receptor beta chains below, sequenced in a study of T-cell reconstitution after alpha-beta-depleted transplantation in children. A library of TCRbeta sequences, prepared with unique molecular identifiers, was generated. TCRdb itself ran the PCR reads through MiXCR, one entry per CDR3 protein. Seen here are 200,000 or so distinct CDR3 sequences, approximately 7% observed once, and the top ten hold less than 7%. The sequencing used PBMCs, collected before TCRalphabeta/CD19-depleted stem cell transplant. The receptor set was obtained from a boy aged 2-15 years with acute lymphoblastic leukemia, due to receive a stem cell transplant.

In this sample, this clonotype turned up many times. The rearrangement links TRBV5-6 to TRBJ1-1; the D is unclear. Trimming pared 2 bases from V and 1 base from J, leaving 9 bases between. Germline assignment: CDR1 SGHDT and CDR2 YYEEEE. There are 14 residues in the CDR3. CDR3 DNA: TGTGCCAGCAGCTTAGAACAGAGGAACACTGAAGCTTTCTTT. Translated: CASSLEQRNTEAFF.

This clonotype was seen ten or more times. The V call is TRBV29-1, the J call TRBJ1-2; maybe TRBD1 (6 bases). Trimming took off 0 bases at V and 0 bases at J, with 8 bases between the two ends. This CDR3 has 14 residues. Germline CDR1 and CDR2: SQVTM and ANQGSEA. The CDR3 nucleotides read TGCAGCGTTGAAGAGGGGGCAACTAACTATGGCTACACCTTC. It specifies CSVEEGATNYGYTF.

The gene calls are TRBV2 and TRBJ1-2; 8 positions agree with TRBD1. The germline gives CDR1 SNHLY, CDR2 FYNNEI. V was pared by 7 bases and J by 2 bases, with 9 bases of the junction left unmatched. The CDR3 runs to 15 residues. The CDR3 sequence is CASIYGTGSNYGYTF. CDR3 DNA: TGTGCCAGCATCTACGGGACAGGATCCAACTATGGCTACACCTTC.

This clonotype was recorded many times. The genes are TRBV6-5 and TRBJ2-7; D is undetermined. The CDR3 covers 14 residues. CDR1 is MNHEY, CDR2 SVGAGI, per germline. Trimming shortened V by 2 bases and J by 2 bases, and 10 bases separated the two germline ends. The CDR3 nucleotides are TGTGCCAGCAGTTACAACATAGGTGCCTACGAGCAGTACTTC. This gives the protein CASSYNIGAYEQYF.

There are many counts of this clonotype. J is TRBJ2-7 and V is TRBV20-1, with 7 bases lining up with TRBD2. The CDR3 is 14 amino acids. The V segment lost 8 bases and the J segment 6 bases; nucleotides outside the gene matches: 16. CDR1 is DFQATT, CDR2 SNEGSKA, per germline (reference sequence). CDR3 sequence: CSLHSRERGVEQYF. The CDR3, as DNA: TGCAGTCTCCACTCCAGGGAGCGGGGCGTCGAGCAGTACTTC.

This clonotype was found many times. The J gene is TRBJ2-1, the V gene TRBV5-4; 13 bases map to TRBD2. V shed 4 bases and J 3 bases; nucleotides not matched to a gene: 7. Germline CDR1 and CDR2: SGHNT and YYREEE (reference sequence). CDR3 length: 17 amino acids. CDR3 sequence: CASSGGLAGVVYNEQFF. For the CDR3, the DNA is TGTGCCAGCAGCGGCGGACTAGCGGGGGTGGTCTACAATGAGCAGTTCTTC.

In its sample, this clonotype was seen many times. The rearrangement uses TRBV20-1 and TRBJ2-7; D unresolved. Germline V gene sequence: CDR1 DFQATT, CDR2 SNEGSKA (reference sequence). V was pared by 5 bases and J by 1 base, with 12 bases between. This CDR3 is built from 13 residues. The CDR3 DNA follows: TGCAGTGCTCCCCCCGACATTTCCTACGAGCAGTACTTC. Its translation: CSAPPDISYEQYF.

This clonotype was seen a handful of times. CDR3 DNA sequence: TGTGCCAGCACGGGCAGAAATTCCTACGAGCAGTACTTC. Translating gives CASTGRNSYEQYF. The genes are TRBV6-2 or TRBV6-3 and TRBJ2-7, with D unclear. V gave up 7 bases and J gave up 1 base, with 11 bases separating them. The CDR3 length is 13 residues. The germline V gene encodes CDR1 MNHEY and CDR2 SVGEGT.

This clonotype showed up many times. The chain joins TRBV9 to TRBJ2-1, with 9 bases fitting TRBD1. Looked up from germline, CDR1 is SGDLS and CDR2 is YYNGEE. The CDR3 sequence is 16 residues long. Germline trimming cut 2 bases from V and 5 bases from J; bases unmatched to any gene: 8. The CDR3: CASSVRRDRANNEQFF. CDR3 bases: TGTGCCAGCAGCGTTAGACGGGACAGGGCTAACAATGAGCAGTTCTTC.

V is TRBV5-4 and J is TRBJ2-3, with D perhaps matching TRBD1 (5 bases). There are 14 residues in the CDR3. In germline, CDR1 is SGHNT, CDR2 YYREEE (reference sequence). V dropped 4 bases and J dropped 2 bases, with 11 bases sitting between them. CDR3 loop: CASSVTVATDTQYF. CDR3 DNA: TGTGCCAGCAGCGTGACAGTTGCCACAGATACGCAGTATTTT.

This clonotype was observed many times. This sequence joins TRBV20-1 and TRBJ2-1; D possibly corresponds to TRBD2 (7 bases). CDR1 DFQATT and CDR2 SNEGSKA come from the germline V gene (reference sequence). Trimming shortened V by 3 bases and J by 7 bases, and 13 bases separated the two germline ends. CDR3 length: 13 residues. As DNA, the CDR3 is TGCAGTGCTAGCGGGGGGCTGGGGAATGAGCAGTTCTTC. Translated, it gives CSASGGLGNEQFF.

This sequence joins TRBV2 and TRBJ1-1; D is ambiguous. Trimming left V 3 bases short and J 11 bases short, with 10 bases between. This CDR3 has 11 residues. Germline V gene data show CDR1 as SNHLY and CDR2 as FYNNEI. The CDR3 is CASSERGRAFF. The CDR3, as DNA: TGTGCCAGCAGTGAGCGTGGACGGGCTTTCTTT.

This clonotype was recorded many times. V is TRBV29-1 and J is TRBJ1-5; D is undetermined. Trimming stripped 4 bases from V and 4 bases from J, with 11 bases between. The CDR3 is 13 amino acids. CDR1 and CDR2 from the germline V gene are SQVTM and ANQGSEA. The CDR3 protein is CSVVYRGNQPQHF. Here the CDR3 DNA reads TGCAGCGTTGTATACCGGGGAAATCAGCCCCAGCATTTT.

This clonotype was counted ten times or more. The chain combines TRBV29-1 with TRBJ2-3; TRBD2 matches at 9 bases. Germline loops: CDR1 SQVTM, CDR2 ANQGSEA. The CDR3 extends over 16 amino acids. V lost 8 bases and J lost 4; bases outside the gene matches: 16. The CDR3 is CSSENTRGGRADTQYF. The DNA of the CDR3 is TGCAGCTCTGAGAACACGCGGGGGGGCCGGGCAGATACGCAGTATTTT.

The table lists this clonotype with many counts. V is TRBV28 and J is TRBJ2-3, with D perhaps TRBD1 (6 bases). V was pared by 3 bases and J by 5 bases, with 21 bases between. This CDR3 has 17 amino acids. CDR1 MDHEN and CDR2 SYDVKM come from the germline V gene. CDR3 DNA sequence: TGTGCCAGCAGTTTCCCCGCCGCAGGGGCTAGTGAAGATACGCAGTATTTT. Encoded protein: CASSFPAAGASEDTQYF. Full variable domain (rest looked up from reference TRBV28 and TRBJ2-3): DVKVTQSSRYLVKRTGEKVFLECVQDMDHENMFWYRQDPGLGLRLIYFSYDVKMKEKGDIPEGYSVSREKKERFSLILESASTNQTSMYLCASSFPAAGASEDTQYFGPGTRLTVL.

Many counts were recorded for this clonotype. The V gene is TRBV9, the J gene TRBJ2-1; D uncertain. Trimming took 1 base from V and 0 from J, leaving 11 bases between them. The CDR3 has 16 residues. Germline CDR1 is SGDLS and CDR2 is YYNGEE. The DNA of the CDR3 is TGTGCCAGCAGCGTATTCCTAGATAGCTCCTACAATGAGCAGTTCTTC. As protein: CASSVFLDSSYNEQFF.